These 27 T cell receptor beta chains came from one sample sequenced in a study of cytomegalovirus exposure and HLA in healthy donors. PCR involved 60 Vbeta and 13 Jbeta primers. The data were produced by immunoSEQ multiplex PCR, yet TCRdb's version contains in-frame clones alone and is incomplete. The sample holds more than 150,000 clones; over 80% are singletons and the top ten take about 1.5%. Sequenced material: PBMCs. The receptor source for this set is a man between 35 and 55 years old in good health and CMV-seronegative.

The CDR3 reads CASSLEVGTSGYTF. As DNA, the CDR3 is TGTGCCAGCAGCCTCGAGGTCGGGACTAGTGGCTACACCTTC. The V gene is TRBV11-2, the J gene TRBJ1-2; possibly TRBD1 for D (5 bases). The V gene's germline CDR1 is SGHAT and CDR2 FQNNGV. Deletions cut 5 bases from V and 7 bases from J, with 17 bases between. This CDR3 is built from 14 residues. Full variable domain (missing parts from reference TRBV11-2 and TRBJ1-2): EAGVAQSPRYKIIEKRQSVAFWCNPISGHATLYWYQQILGQGPKLLIQFQNNGVVDDSQLPKDRFSAERLKGVDSTLKIQPAKLEDSAVYLCASSLEVGTSGYTFGSGTRLTVV.

The rearrangement joins TRBV4-2 to TRBJ2-1; TRBD1 agrees at 8 bases. Germline CDR1 LGHNA, CDR2 YNFKEQ. The CDR3 runs 13 residues. V lost 8 bases, J lost 5 bases, and 5 bases stayed unmatched. In nucleotides, the CDR3 is TGTGCCAGCCAGGGGGCGAATAACAATGAGCAGTTCTTC. This gives the protein CASQGANNNEQFF.

This chain links TRBV9 with TRBJ2-1; 8 bases fit TRBD2. The germline gives CDR1 SGDLS, CDR2 YYNGEE. The trim removed 2 bases at V and 11 bases at J, leaving 3 bases unmatched. The CDR3 is 12 amino acids. The CDR3 protein is CASSVGTSKQFF. CDR3 DNA: TGTGCCAGCAGCGTGGGGACTAGTAAGCAGTTCTTC.

With regard to this clone: The same CDR3 arises from other DNA sequences in this sample as well. V and J are TRBV30 and TRBJ2-7; D unclear. Per the germline V gene, CDR1 is GTSNPN and CDR2 is SVGIG (reference sequence). Trimming took 5 bases from V and 1 from J, leaving 6 bases between them. The CDR3 is 11 amino acids. In DNA, the CDR3 is TGTGCCTGGGCGCTTTCCTACGAGCAGTACTTC. Translated, it gives CAWALSYEQYF.

A word on this clone: Germline is not matched at one junction end, which may reflect a read error. This chain connects TRBV5-1 to TRBJ2-3, with a tentative D call TRBD2 (5 bases). The germline CDR1 and CDR2 sequences are SGHRS and YFSETQ. The length of the CDR3 is 13 residues. The CDR3 sequence is CASSSLATDAQYF. As DNA, the CDR3 is TGCGCCAGCAGCTCTCTAGCCACAGATGCGCAGTATTTT.

A note on this clone: The junction departs from the called germline gene at one end, perhaps through a read error. The chain links TRBV7-2 to TRBJ2-7, with D possibly being TRBD2 (5 bases). The CDR3 consists of 13 residues. Per germline, CDR1 SGHTA and CDR2 FQGNSA. Here the CDR3 reads CASSLAPGYEQYF. CDR3 bases: TGTGCCAGCAGCCTAGCCCCAGGTTACGAGCAGTACTTC.

This CDR3 is CASSKGAGGMNTEAFF. CDR3 in DNA: TGTGCCAGCAGCAAAGGTGCAGGGGGCATGAACACTGAAGCTTTCTTT. The chain combines TRBV21-1 with TRBJ1-1; the table gives TRBD1 as D, unverified against the DNA. TRBV21-1 is a recognized pseudogene. The CDR3 length is 16 residues.

The V gene is TRBV23-1, the J gene TRBJ1-1; D gene unclear. TRBV23-1 belongs to the ORF category, with a function that is uncertain. V was pared by 2 bases and J by 4 bases, with 26 bases between. This CDR3 region has 19 residues. The CDR3 sequence: CASSQTSWEVEDRVTEAFF. The CDR3 DNA reads TGCGCCAGCAGTCAAACCTCGTGGGAGGTTGAGGATCGCGTCACTGAAGCTTTCTTT.

This chain joins TRBV9 and TRBJ1-4; 9 bases are shared with TRBD1. The CDR3 runs 16 residues. CDR1 SGDLS and CDR2 YYNGEE come from the germline V gene. Trimming removed 0 bases from V and 4 bases from J; junction bases left unmatched: 4. The chain's CDR3 is CASSVAPDRGNEKLFF. CDR3 nucleotide sequence: TGTGCCAGCAGCGTAGCTCCGGACAGGGGTAATGAAAAACTGTTTTTT.

This rearrangement joins TRBV18 to TRBJ2-7, with D perhaps TRBD1 (6 bases). The CDR3 is made up of 15 amino acids. The V gene's germline CDR1 is KGHSH and CDR2 LQKENI. Trimming stripped 2 bases from V and 0 bases from J, with 11 bases between. CDR3 DNA sequence: TGTGCCAGCTCACCAAGACAGGCCCTCTCCTACGAGCAGTACTTC. It specifies CASSPRQALSYEQYF.

This clone was found once. V gene TRBV7-3 combines with J gene TRBJ1-2; D is ambiguous. The CDR3 consists of 17 residues. The germline V and J ends were trimmed by 2 bases and 8 bases, with 24 bases remaining between them. Germline V gene data show CDR1 as SGHTA and CDR2 as FQGTGA. The CDR3 here is CASSLEGPGVGLKGYTF. The CDR3, as DNA: TGTGCCAGCAGCTTAGAGGGTCCTGGGGTAGGGCTTAAGGGCTACACCTTC.

The V gene is TRBV19, the J gene TRBJ1-4, with a tentative D call TRBD1 (5 bases). In germline, CDR1 is LNHDA, CDR2 SQIVND (reference sequence). Between the trimmed V and J ends, which lost 6 bases and 6 bases, there was a span of 11 bases. The CDR3 totals 13 residues. The CDR3 region is CASRPGGDEKLFF. CDR3 DNA: TGTGCCAGTAGACCGGGAGGGGATGAAAAACTGTTTTTT.

CDR3 coding DNA: TGTGCCAGCAGTGCCGGGGGGCGCTGGGGAACTCAGAACACTGAAGCTTTCTTT. As protein: CASSAGGRWGTQNTEAFF. This chain uses TRBV25-1 with TRBJ1-1; D possibly corresponds to TRBD1 (6 bases). With 4 bases removed from V and 1 base from J, the gap between germline ends came to 22 bases. The CDR3 is 18 amino acids. Germline values: CDR1 MGHDK, CDR2 SYGVNS.

The table lists this clone with a count of one. This chain uses TRBV28 with TRBJ2-7; TRBD1 matches 7 bases. V was clipped by 4 bases and J by 0 bases; unmatched bases: 3. This CDR3 has 14 residues. From germline, CDR1 is MDHEN and CDR2 SYDVKM. The CDR3 DNA reads TGTGCCAGCAGTTCTACAGGGGCCTCCTACGAGCAGTACTTC. Amino acid sequence: CASSSTGASYEQYF.

The chain recombines TRBV7-2 with TRBJ2-1; the D is unclear. The CDR3 is 13 amino acids. Germline V gene data show CDR1 as SGHTA and CDR2 as FQGNSA. V was trimmed by 3 bases and J by 8 bases, leaving 11 bases between them. CDR3 sequence (DNA): TGTGCCAGCAGCTTGGCTTTGGGCCATGAGCAGTTCTTC. Translation gives CASSLALGHEQFF.

The chain is built from TRBV29-1 and TRBJ2-4; no definite D call. V was shortened by 6 bases and J by 3 bases, with 12 bases between the two germline ends. Germline CDR1 SQVTM, CDR2 ANQGSEA. The length of the CDR3 is 13 residues. CDR3 nucleotides: TGCAGCGTCCCGGAGCCATACAAAAACATTCAGTACTTC. It is translated as CSVPEPYKNIQYF.

The chain is built from TRBV6-6 and TRBJ1-4; TRBD1 aligns across 8 bases. J was trimmed by 0 bases and V by 2 bases; bases with no gene match: 2. This CDR3 has 16 amino acids. In germline, CDR1 is MNHNY, CDR2 SVGAGI (reference sequence). CDR3 sequence reads: CASSYDRGSTNEKLFF. The DNA for the CDR3 is TGTGCCAGCAGTTACGACAGGGGTTCAACTAATGAAAAACTGTTTTTT.

V is TRBV30 and J is TRBJ1-1, with D uncertain. Germline V gives CDR1 GTSNPN, CDR2 SVGIG (reference sequence). The CDR3 extends over 12 amino acids. Trimming removed 3 bases at V and 1 base at J, with 6 bases between. The CDR3 DNA reads as TGTGCCTGGAGCGTCAGGAACACTGAAGCTTTCTTT. Residues: CAWSVRNTEAFF.

The rearrangement links TRBV28 to TRBJ1-4; tentatively, D is TRBD1 (6 bases). In germline, CDR1 is MDHEN, CDR2 SYDVKM. V was clipped by 5 bases and J by 0 bases, with 10 bases between them. The CDR3 sequence is 15 residues long. CDR3 region: CASSKDRPTNEKLFF. The CDR3 DNA follows: TGTGCCAGCAGTAAAGACAGGCCAACTAATGAAAAACTGTTTTTT.

The rearrangement joins TRBV28 to TRBJ1-3; tentative D call: TRBD1 (6 bases). This CDR3 comprises 14 residues. V gave up 5 bases and J gave up 2 bases, with 10 bases separating them. From germline, CDR1 is MDHEN and CDR2 SYDVKM. For the CDR3, the DNA is TGTGCCAGCAGTGAGCGGACAGCTGGAAACACCATATATTTT. Its protein product is CASSERTAGNTIYF.

This clone has just a few counts. The J gene is TRBJ2-1, the V gene TRBV14, with TRBD2 as a possible D gene (6 bases). V was cut by 4 bases and J by 4 bases, with 20 bases left in between. The CDR3 extends over 17 amino acids. CDR1 and CDR2 from the germline V gene are SGHDN and FVKESK. CDR3 coding DNA: TGTGCCAGCAGCCCGTTCTCGGGAGTAGCAGGGTACAATGAGCAGTTCTTC. Encoded protein: CASSPFSGVAGYNEQFF.

The chain recombines TRBV7-2 with TRBJ2-2, with D uncertain. Germline loops: CDR1 SGHTA, CDR2 FQGNSA. The CDR3 length is 13 residues. Trimming left V 6 bases short and J 4 bases short, with 9 bases between. The CDR3 region is CASRPRFTGELFF. In nucleotides, the CDR3 is TGTGCCAGCAGGCCCCGGTTCACCGGGGAGCTGTTTTTT. Full variable domain (rest looked up from reference TRBV7-2 and TRBJ2-2): GAGVSQSPSNKVTEKGKDVELRCDPISGHTALYWYRQSLGQGLEFLIYFQGNSAPDKSGLPSDRFSAERTGGSVSTLTIQRTQQEDSAVYLCASRPRFTGELFFGEGSRLTVL.

A single count supports this clone. V is TRBV5-4 and J is TRBJ1-2; 10 bases match TRBD1. The CDR3 spans 16 residues. CDR1 is SGHNT and CDR2 is YYREEE in the germline V gene (reference sequence). V dropped 4 bases and J dropped 2; count of bases not matched to a gene: 8. The CDR3 spells CASSPAGQGVNYGYTF. CDR3 DNA: TGTGCCAGCAGCCCGGCAGGACAGGGGGTAAACTATGGCTACACCTTC.

The genes are TRBV9 and TRBJ2-3, with 8 bases that match TRBD2. This CDR3 is built from 15 residues. Germline CDR1 and CDR2: SGDLS and YYNGEE. Trimming took 0 bases from V and 5 from J; bases not matched to a gene: 5. In DNA, the CDR3 is TGTGCCAGCAGCGTAGAGGGCGGGAGGCAAGATACGCAGTATTTT. Encoded protein: CASSVEGGRQDTQYF.

The V gene is TRBV6-4, the J gene TRBJ2-6; 7 nucleotides line up with TRBD1. Looked up from germline, CDR1 is MRHNA and CDR2 is SNTAGT. This CDR3 comprises 17 residues. Unmatched junction bases numbered 6, after V lost 0 bases and J lost 4 bases. Written as DNA, the CDR3 is TGTGCCAGCAGTGACTCCCCTACAGGGGCCGGGGCCAACGTCCTGACTTTC. Translated: CASSDSPTGAGANVLTF.

The chain recombines TRBV7-9 with TRBJ2-5; D unresolved. The V end was cut by 6 bases, the J end by 3 bases, with 17 bases between. Germline V gene sequence: CDR1 SEHNR, CDR2 FQNEAQ (reference sequence). The CDR3 consists of 15 residues. In DNA form, the CDR3 reads TGTGCCAGCAGTCCTCCGTACGGGTGGGAAGAGACCCAGTACTTC. Protein product: CASSPPYGWEETQYF.

The chain is built from TRBV27 and TRBJ2-1, with D perhaps matching TRBD2 (5 bases). The CDR3 is 14 amino acids. The germline CDR1 and CDR2 sequences are MNHEY and SMNVEV (reference sequence). Trimming shortened V by 5 bases and J by 3 bases, and 11 bases separated the two germline ends. CDR3 DNA: TGTGCCAGCAGTCCCTCCGGGGTCTACAATGAGCAGTTCTTC. This sequence encodes CASSPSGVYNEQFF.